The next 14 T cell receptor beta chains were all read from a single sample in a study of cytomegalovirus exposure and HLA in healthy donors. Data came from immunoSEQ multiplex PCR; TCRdb stores just in-frame clones and leaves some out. The sample records under 250,000 clones, 75% to 90% being singletons. The material sequenced was PBMCs. The receptors derive from a woman aged 18-29 years in good health and CMV-seronegative.

This clone has only one observation. The chain employs TRBV6-5 and TRBJ1-2; no clear D gene. The V end lost 2 bases, the J end lost 4 bases, and 8 bases lay between the germline ends. Germline CDR1 and CDR2: MNHEY and SVGAGI. This CDR3 has 13 amino acids. The CDR3 protein is CASSYGNSYGYTF. The CDR3 DNA is TGTGCCAGCAGTTACGGGAACTCCTATGGCTACACCTTC.

The chain recombines TRBV6-1 with TRBJ1-2; TRBD1 matches 7 bases. The CDR3 totals 15 residues. CDR1 is MNHNS, CDR2 SASEGT, per germline. The ends lost 6 bases at V and 4 bases at J; junction bases unmatched: 11. Here the CDR3 reads CASRMRGGRAYGYTF. Written as DNA, the CDR3 is TGTGCCAGCAGGATGAGAGGGGGCCGAGCCTATGGCTACACCTTC.

This chain uses TRBV27 with TRBJ1-5, with D possibly matching TRBD1 (5 bases). CDR1 is MNHEY, CDR2 SMNVEV, per germline (reference sequence). This CDR3 comprises 15 residues. The V gene lost 6 bases and the J gene lost 3 bases, with 15 bases spanning the gap. The CDR3 coding sequence is TGTGCCAGCAGCGCATGGCAGGGCGACAATCAGCCCCAGCATTTT. This sequence encodes CASSAWQGDNQPQHF.

This chain connects TRBV25-1 to TRBJ2-2, with D possibly matching TRBD2 (6 bases). From germline, CDR1 is MGHDK and CDR2 SYGVNS. V lost 8 bases and J lost 4, with 14 bases in between. This CDR3 is 14 amino acids long. Here the CDR3 reads CASGTGTRTGELFF. DNA for the CDR3: TGTGCCAGCGGAACCGGGACTCGCACCGGGGAGCTGTTTTTT.

V gene TRBV7-2 combines with J gene TRBJ2-7, with a possible D match to TRBD2 (6 bases). Trimming took 5 bases from V and 3 from J, leaving 23 bases between them. Germline CDR1 and CDR2: SGHTA and FQGNSA. The CDR3 runs to 17 residues. The CDR3 DNA sequence: TGTGCCAGCAGCCCGTTAGGATATCCGGGGGTAGACTACGAGCAGTACTTC. It codes for CASSPLGYPGVDYEQYF.

The chain has TRBV9 and TRBJ1-2; the match to TRBD1 covers 8 bases. Germline trimming cut 4 bases from V and 4 bases from J; bases unmatched to any gene: 6. Germline V gene data show CDR1 as SGDLS and CDR2 as YYNGEE. The CDR3 length is 14 residues. The CDR3 DNA follows: TGTGCCAGCAGCCCAGGACAGGGTGGCTATGGCTACACCTTC. Translated, it gives CASSPGQGGYGYTF.

V usage is TRBV27 and J usage is TRBJ1-4; no firm D call. Germline V lookup: CDR1 MNHEY, CDR2 SMNVEV (reference sequence). V lost 5 bases and J lost 1, with 8 bases in between. The CDR3 is 14 residues long. The CDR3 nucleotides read TGTGCCAGCAGTCCCAGAGGAACTAATGAAAAACTGTTTTTT. It specifies CASSPRGTNEKLFF. Full variable domain (missing parts from reference TRBV27 and TRBJ1-4): EAQVTQNPRYLITVTGKKLTVTCSQNMNHEYMSWYRQDPGLGLRQIYYSMNVEVTDKGDVPEGYKVSRKEKRNFPLILESPSPNQTSLYFCASSPRGTNEKLFFGSGTQLSVL.

V gene TRBV28 combines with J gene TRBJ1-2; TRBD1 matches at 8 bases. V was clipped by 1 base and J by 7 bases; unmatched bases: 5. Germline CDR1 and CDR2: MDHEN and SYDVKM. The CDR3 loop spans 14 amino acids. CDR3 nucleotide sequence: TGTGCCAGCAGTTTATCCCAGGGGGCTCTTGGCTACACCTTC. Translating gives CASSLSQGALGYTF.

With respect to this clone: Other nucleotide sequences in the sample specify the same CDR3. The rearrangement links TRBV30 to TRBJ1-1; no definite D call. The CDR3 length is 13 residues. Trimming pared 1 base from V and 2 bases from J, leaving 8 bases between. Germline V lookup: CDR1 GTSNPN, CDR2 SVGIG (reference sequence). DNA for the CDR3: TGTGCCTGGAGTGGGCAGCCTAACACTGAAGCTTTCTTT. It specifies CAWSGQPNTEAFF.

The chain is built from TRBV19 and TRBJ2-2; TRBD1 or TRBD2 may be the D gene (6 bases each). Trimming left V 3 bases short and J 4 bases short, with 15 bases between. Germline V lookup: CDR1 LNHDA, CDR2 SQIVND (reference sequence). CDR3 length: 16 amino acids. CDR3 sequence reads: CASSIEGGRVTGELFF. In DNA, the CDR3 is TGTGCCAGTAGTATCGAGGGGGGCCGTGTCACCGGGGAGCTGTTTTTT.

J is TRBJ2-1 and V is TRBV4-2; 9 bases are shared with TRBD2. J lost 8 bases, V lost 1 base, and 9 bases had no gene match. CDR1 and CDR2 (germline): LGHNA, YNFKEQ. The CDR3 is 16 residues long. The CDR3 bases are TGTGCCAGCAGCCAAGCCACTAGCGGGCATACAGATGAGCAGTTCTTC. Its protein product is CASSQATSGHTDEQFF.

This chain links TRBV7-9 with TRBJ1-1; D unresolved. This CDR3 spans 14 amino acids. V was shortened by 5 bases and J by 1 base, with 11 bases between the two germline ends. Germline V gives CDR1 SEHNR, CDR2 FQNEAQ (reference sequence). CDR3 in amino acids: CASSDRAKNTEAFF. The CDR3 DNA reads as TGTGCCAGCAGCGACCGGGCGAAGAACACTGAAGCTTTCTTT.

This chain connects TRBV5-6 to TRBJ1-2; 7 bases align to TRBD1. V lost 2 bases, J lost 5 bases, and 9 bases stayed unmatched. CDR3 length: 15 amino acids. Per the germline V gene, CDR1 is SGHDT and CDR2 is YYEEEE. CDR3 nucleotides: TGTGCCAGCAGCTTACCCACCACAGGGGCTTATGGCTACACCTTC. Encoded protein: CASSLPTTGAYGYTF. Full variable domain (remainder filled in from reference TRBV5-6 and TRBJ1-2): DAGVTQSPTHLIKTRGQQVTLRCSPKSGHDTVSWYQQALGQGPQFIFQYYEEEERQRGNFPDRFSGHQFPNYSSELNVNALLLGDSALYLCASSLPTTGAYGYTFGSGTRLTVV.

A single count supports this clone. The chain employs TRBV30 and TRBJ2-1; D remains ambiguous. Germline V gene data show CDR1 as GTSNPN and CDR2 as SVGIG (reference sequence). This CDR3 spans 12 amino acids. Trimming removed 2 bases from V and 5 bases from J, with 7 bases in between. CDR3 residues: CAWSFLNNEQFF. The CDR3 coding sequence is TGTGCCTGGAGTTTTCTTAACAATGAGCAGTTCTTC.